A single sample gave rise to the 3 T cell receptor beta chains below, sequenced in a study of cytomegalovirus exposure and HLA in healthy donors (dated by TCRdb to 2017 to 2019). The method behind the library was the immunoSEQ multiplex PCR assay. A mixture of 60 forward primers for TCR Vbeta segments and 13 reverse primers for TCR Jbeta segments was used in the multiplex PCR. Drawn from immuneACCESS, this table holds only the in-frame rearrangements with V and J called that TCRdb kept. Clones are partly lost; checked studies trace under half to an unresolved V gene and leave the rest unexplained. The sample includes about 200,000 clones, with around 77% observed a single time. The ten biggest clones cover roughly 3% of the sample. The sample taken for sequencing was PBMCs. These receptors were collected from a woman in her twenties or thirties in good health and CMV-seronegative.

The chain combines TRBV7-2 with TRBJ1-1; TRBD1 aligns across 7 bases. The CDR3 has 15 residues. Germline CDR1 and CDR2: SGHTA and FQGNSA. V shed 6 bases, J shed 0 bases, and the junction held 7 bases outside the gene matches. DNA of the CDR3: TGTGCCAGCAGACAGACAGGGCAGATGAACACTGAAGCTTTCTTT. Translated, it gives CASRQTGQMNTEAFF.

The rearrangement uses TRBV7-3 and TRBJ2-1; 9 positions match TRBD2. CDR1 and CDR2 (germline): SGHTA, FQGTGA. CDR3 size: 15 residues. Trimming cost V 1 base and J 2 bases; bases outside gene matches: 0. The CDR3 DNA reads TGTGCCAGCAGCTTAAGCGGGGGGGCCTACAATGAGCAGTTCTTC. It is translated as CASSLSGGAYNEQFF.

The J gene is TRBJ1-2, the V gene TRBV30, with 9 bases lining up with TRBD1. The trim removed 3 bases at V and 3 bases at J, leaving 11 bases unmatched. Germline loops: CDR1 GTSNPN, CDR2 SVGIG (reference sequence). The CDR3 runs 16 residues. The CDR3 DNA sequence: TGTGCCTGGAGACCCCTCCCGGGACAGGGCTACTATGGCTACACCTTC. Translating gives CAWRPLPGQGYYGYTF.